Listed below are T cell receptor beta chains from one sample, sequenced in a study of T-cell memory formation after mild COVID-19. TCRdb reprocessed the 5' RACE reads with MiXCR, giving one entry per CDR3 protein. This repertoire shows roughly 240,000 distinct CDR3 sequences, 15% to 20% found once; its top ten account for 22%. The sample taken for sequencing was PBMCs or a T cell subset sorted from them (not recorded which). All receptors come from a man aged 18-30 years who had mild COVID-19 (a few samples of this study predate the infection). Cell type and time point are not known. CDR3s include the opening cysteine and the closing phenylalanine or tryptophan. The D gene is left open where the match is weak. For some rows the clone size is stated as once, few or many, or as a class when expanded; others skip it.

V: TRBV19; J: TRBJ1-1; size: NA; D: NA; DNA: TGTGCCAGTACCAACGTGGGGGGTTACACTGAAGCTTTCTTT; CDR3: CASTNVGGYTEAFF
V: TRBV27; J: TRBJ1-5; size: few; D: NA; DNA: TGTGCCAGCAGTGGGGGGTGGGATCAGCCCCAGCATTTT; CDR3: CASSGGWDQPQHF
V: TRBV15; J: TRBJ2-1; size: few; D: TRBD2; DNA: TGTGCCACCAGCAGAACCGCGGGGGGGCCGCTCGGTGAGCAGTTCTTC; CDR3: CATSRTAGGPLGEQFF
V: TRBV20-1; J: TRBJ1-5; size: few; D: TRBD1; DNA: TGCAGTGCTAGAGATCTGAACGGACAGGGACATCAGCCCCAGCATTTT; CDR3: CSARDLNGQGHQPQHF
V: TRBV24-1; J: TRBJ1-1; size: few; D: NA; DNA: TGTGCCACCAGTGATCGCCCCCCGAACACTGAAGCTTTCTTT; CDR3: CATSDRPPNTEAFF
V: TRBV12-3/TRBV12-4; J: TRBJ2-1; size: few; D: NA; DNA: TGTGCCAGCAATCAAGGGAAGGCATACAATGAGCAGTTCTTC; CDR3: CASNQGKAYNEQFF
V: TRBV4-2; J: TRBJ1-4; size: many; D: NA; DNA: TGTGCCAGCAGCCAAGAATTGGGGGGAAAACTGTTTTTT; CDR3: CASSQELGGKLFF
V: TRBV6-2/TRBV6-3; J: TRBJ2-2; size: NA; D: NA; DNA: TGTGCCAGCAGTTACTTTGGGATCGGGGAGCTGTTTTTT; CDR3: CASSYFGIGELFF
V: TRBV6-1; J: TRBJ1-5; size: few; D: NA; DNA: TGTGCCAGCAGTGATGGCGCGAATCAGCCCCAGCATTTT; CDR3: CASSDGANQPQHF
V: TRBV6-5; J: TRBJ2-7; size: NA; D: TRBD1; DNA: TGTGCCAGCAGCCAAACCGGACAGGGGAAGTACTTC; CDR3: CASSQTGQGKYF
V: TRBV7-2; J: TRBJ2-5; size: NA; D: NA; DNA: TGTGCCAGCAGCTACCCCGTACTAGGAGAAGAGACCCAGTACTTC; CDR3: CASSYPVLGEETQYF
V: TRBV4-1; J: TRBJ2-7; size: NA; D: TRBD1; DNA: TGCGCCAGCAGCACCCGGACAGGCGACCCAGAGCAGTACTTC; CDR3: CASSTRTGDPEQYF
V: TRBV2; J: TRBJ2-7; size: NA; D: TRBD1; DNA: TGTGCCAGCGCGGCAGGGGGAGATTTCGAGCAGTACTTC; CDR3: CASAAGGDFEQYF
V: TRBV7-9; J: TRBJ1-1; size: NA; D: NA; DNA: TGTGCCAGCAGCTTAATCGGCCCGGGGAACACTGAAGCTTTCTTT; CDR3: CASSLIGPGNTEAFF
V: TRBV12-3/TRBV12-4; J: TRBJ1-2; size: many; D: NA; DNA: TGTGCCAGCAGCTTAGAACTTTATGGCTACACCTTC; CDR3: CASSLELYGYTF
V: TRBV20-1; J: TRBJ2-7; size: NA; D: TRBD1; DNA: TGCAGTGCTTACAGGACAGGGGGCGGCGAGCAGTACTTC; CDR3: CSAYRTGGGEQYF
V: TRBV20-1; J: TRBJ1-4; size: NA; D: NA; DNA: TGCAGTGCTACCGGGGAGTATGCAACTAATGAAAAACTGTTTTTT; CDR3: CSATGEYATNEKLFF
V: TRBV3-1; J: TRBJ1-3; size: NA; D: NA; DNA: TGTGCCGGCTTTCCTACAGGGAGAAACACCATATATTTT; CDR3: CAGFPTGRNTIYF
V: TRBV5-1; J: TRBJ2-3; size: NA; D: TRBD2; DNA: TGCGCCAGCAGCCCCCCCGGTAGCGGGGGCACAGATACGCAGTATTTT; CDR3: CASSPPGSGGTDTQYF
V: TRBV20-1; J: TRBJ1-6; size: few; D: TRBD1; DNA: TGCAGTGCTAGAGACGCCGGGACAGGGTTTTCACCCCTCCACTTT; CDR3: CSARDAGTGFSPLHF
V: TRBV7-6; J: TRBJ2-1; size: NA; D: NA; DNA: TGTGCCAGCAGCTTAGGTGAGATCTCCTACAATGAGCAGTTCTTC; CDR3: CASSLGEISYNEQFF
V: TRBV7-3; J: TRBJ2-2; size: few; D: TRBD1; DNA: TGTGCCAGCAGGCGAACAGGGGGCACCGGGGAGCTGTTTTTT; CDR3: CASRRTGGTGELFF
V: TRBV5-1; J: TRBJ2-3; size: NA; D: NA; DNA: TGCGCCAGCAGGGGGGGTCACGATACGCAGTATTTT; CDR3: CASRGGHDTQYF
V: TRBV4-1; J: TRBJ2-7; size: few; D: TRBD1; DNA: TGCGCCAGCAGCCCCGGGACAGGGGCCGAGCAGTACTTC; CDR3: CASSPGTGAEQYF
V: TRBV7-9; J: TRBJ2-7; size: NA; D: NA; DNA: TGTGCCAGCAGCTTAGAGTCAAGTGCCTCCTACGAGCAGTACTTC; CDR3: CASSLESSASYEQYF
V: TRBV11-2; J: TRBJ2-5; size: NA; D: NA; DNA: TGTGCCAGCAGCCCTTCCCTCGGGGGACAGGAGACCCAGTACTTC; CDR3: CASSPSLGGQETQYF
V: TRBV4-3; J: TRBJ1-1; size: few; D: NA; DNA: TGCGCCAGCAGCCAAGATTTGAGGAGTGAAGCTTTCTTT; CDR3: CASSQDLRSEAFF
V: TRBV20-1; J: TRBJ2-4; size: few; D: NA; DNA: TGCAGTGCTAGAGAATCAAACAAAAACATTCAGTACTTC; CDR3: CSARESNKNIQYF
V: TRBV18; J: TRBJ1-1; size: NA; D: NA; DNA: TGTGCCAGCTCACCAGGGTCAACGGACACTGAAGCTTTCTTT; CDR3: CASSPGSTDTEAFF
V: TRBV16; J: TRBJ1-1; size: NA; D: NA; DNA: TGTGCCAGCAGCCAATTGAGGGCTGAAGCTTTCTTT; CDR3: CASSQLRAEAFF
V: TRBV4-3; J: TRBJ2-2; size: NA; D: NA; DNA: TGCGCCAGCAGCCAACCCGGGGCCGCCGGGGAGCTGTTTTTT; CDR3: CASSQPGAAGELFF
V: TRBV10-2; J: TRBJ1-1; size: NA; D: NA; DNA: TGCGCCAGCAGTGAGTTAGGAATGAACACTGAAGCTTTCTTT; CDR3: CASSELGMNTEAFF
V: TRBV12-3/TRBV12-4; J: TRBJ1-2; size: NA; D: TRBD1; DNA: TGTGCCAGCAGTCCGGGACAGGGAACGGGTTCGGGCTACACCTTC; CDR3: CASSPGQGTGSGYTF
V: TRBV6-5; J: TRBJ1-2; size: NA; D: NA; DNA: TGTGCCAGCGGGCTGAACAGGGAGCGTGGCTACACCTTC; CDR3: CASGLNRERGYTF
V: TRBV5-1; J: TRBJ2-3; size: few; D: NA; DNA: TGCGCCAGCAGTTTCGTCATAACAGATACGCAGTATTTT; CDR3: CASSFVITDTQYF
V: TRBV4-3; J: TRBJ2-3; size: NA; D: NA; DNA: TGCGCCAGCAGCCCAGAGAGTGGGAGATCGGATACGCAGTATTTT; CDR3: CASSPESGRSDTQYF
V: TRBV10-3; J: TRBJ1-1; size: few; D: NA; DNA: TGTGCCATCAGCTCAAACAGGGACATGAACACTGAAGCTTTCTTT; CDR3: CAISSNRDMNTEAFF
V: TRBV29-1; J: TRBJ1-2; size: NA; D: TRBD1; DNA: TGCAGCGTTGGTGTGGGACAGGGGAATTCCTACACCTTC; CDR3: CSVGVGQGNSYTF
V: TRBV12-3/TRBV12-4; J: TRBJ2-3; size: medium-sized; D: TRBD2; DNA: TGTGCCAGCAGTTTGGGACTAGGGTTCGATACGCAGTATTTT; CDR3: CASSLGLGFDTQYF
V: TRBV7-9; J: TRBJ2-1; size: NA; D: TRBD1; DNA: TGTGCCAGCAGCTCGACAGGGGACAATGAGCAGTTCTTC; CDR3: CASSSTGDNEQFF
V: TRBV27; J: TRBJ1-1; size: few; D: NA; DNA: TGTGCCAGCAGTTTAGTGGTCGGCAACACTGAAGCTTTCTTT; CDR3: CASSLVVGNTEAFF
V: TRBV5-1; J: TRBJ2-3; size: NA; D: TRBD1; DNA: TGCGCCAGCAGTCAGGTCAGGGGGACAGATACGCAGTATTTT; CDR3: CASSQVRGTDTQYF
V: TRBV6-2/TRBV6-3; J: TRBJ2-4; size: few; D: NA; DNA: TGTGCCAGCAGTTACAGGGAGGTGGCCAAAAACATTCAGTACTTC; CDR3: CASSYREVAKNIQYF
V: TRBV7-3; J: TRBJ2-1; size: few; D: TRBD2; DNA: TGTGCCAGCAGCCAACTAGCGGGGGACAATGAGCAGTTCTTC; CDR3: CASSQLAGDNEQFF
V: TRBV4-1; J: TRBJ1-2; size: few; D: NA; DNA: TGCGCCAGCAGCCAAGTGGGGCAACTCTATGGCTACACCTTC; CDR3: CASSQVGQLYGYTF
V: TRBV4-1; J: TRBJ1-2; size: few; D: NA; DNA: TGCGCCAGCAGCCGCAACCAGGGTAGTGTCTATGGCTACACCTTC; CDR3: CASSRNQGSVYGYTF
V: TRBV6-1; J: TRBJ1-1; size: NA; D: NA; DNA: TGTGCCAGCAGGTGGACTGAAGCTTTCTTT; CDR3: CASRWTEAFF
V: TRBV6-5; J: TRBJ1-1; size: many; D: NA; DNA: TGTGCCAGCAGTTACGGGGGGACTGAAGCTTTCTTT; CDR3: CASSYGGTEAFF
V: TRBV6-6; J: TRBJ2-1; size: NA; D: TRBD2; DNA: TGTGCCAGCAGTATCTCCGCGGGGGGGCCGTACAATGAGCAGTTCTTC; CDR3: CASSISAGGPYNEQFF
V: TRBV5-1; J: TRBJ1-3; size: many; D: NA; DNA: TGCGCCAGCAGCTTGGAACAGAGCTCTGGAAACACCATATATTTT; CDR3: CASSLEQSSGNTIYF
V: TRBV7-2; J: TRBJ1-6; size: NA; D: NA; DNA: TGTGCCTGTACACGGACCTATAATTCACCCCTCCACTTT; CDR3: CACTRTYNSPLHF
V: TRBV27; J: TRBJ1-4; size: NA; D: NA; DNA: TGTGCCAGCAGTCCTTCTAGGAGCTTTAATGAAAAACTGTTTTTT; CDR3: CASSPSRSFNEKLFF
V: TRBV5-1; J: TRBJ2-2; size: many; D: TRBD1; DNA: TGCGCCAGCAGCGAGGACAGGCGCACCGGGGAGCTGTTTTTT; CDR3: CASSEDRRTGELFF
V: TRBV4-1; J: TRBJ2-5; size: NA; D: NA; DNA: TGCGCCAGCAGCCTTATCATGGGGGACGGAGAGACCCAGTACTTC; CDR3: CASSLIMGDGETQYF
V: TRBV20-1; J: TRBJ1-5; size: few; D: NA; DNA: TGCAGTGCTAGAGATGGTCGCGGGTCTAATCAGCCCCAGCATTTT; CDR3: CSARDGRGSNQPQHF
V: TRBV6-5; J: TRBJ1-2; size: NA; D: TRBD1; DNA: TGTGCCAGCAGCCGGGACCACAGGGGTTATGGCTACACCTTC; CDR3: CASSRDHRGYGYTF
V: TRBV11-3; J: TRBJ2-3; size: NA; D: NA; DNA: TGTGCCAGCAGCTTAGGGACAGGCGGGAATACGCAGTATTTT; CDR3: CASSLGTGGNTQYF
V: TRBV20-1; J: TRBJ2-2; size: NA; D: NA; DNA: TGCAGTGCTACGGGTCCCGGGGAGCTGTTTTTT; CDR3: CSATGPGELFF
V: TRBV15; J: TRBJ2-1; size: NA; D: NA; DNA: TGTGCCACCAGCCCCGGGACGGCCAATGAGCAGTTCTTC; CDR3: CATSPGTANEQFF